A selection of T cell receptor beta chains follows, all from one sample in a study of shared clonotypes between healthy human individuals. Measured with immunoSEQ multiplex PCR; TCRdb has only the in-frame clones, and not every one. In the table there are a few million clones, approximately 95% of which are singletons. The sample comprised naive CD4+ T cells sorted from blood. Receptor source: a man between 18 and 29 years old in good health. Each CDR3 is given with its conserved first and last residue. A D gene is named only where the DNA matches it firmly. Rows may omit the clone size; those that give it use once, few, many or a size class.

CDR3	DNA	V	J	D	size
CASSLAAKSYEQYF	TGCGCCAGCAGCTTGGCCGCGAAATCCTACGAGCAGTACTTC	TRBV5-1	TRBJ2-7	.	.
CATGPGQSNYGYTF	TGTGCCACCGGCCCGGGACAGTCAAACTATGGCTACACCTTC	TRBV10-3	TRBJ1-2	TRBD1	once
CASSSPTAYTQYF	TGTGCCAGCAGTTCCCCGACAGCATATACGCAGTATTTT	TRBV6-5	TRBJ2-3	.	.
CASISVGNYGYTF	TGTGCCAGCATTTCGGTGGGAAATTATGGCTACACCTTC	TRBV2	TRBJ1-2	.	.
CAISEGQGTYEQYF	TGTGCCATCAGCGAAGGCCAGGGGACCTACGAGCAGTACTTC	TRBV10-3	TRBJ2-7	.	.
CASSQQTGIEQFF	TGTGCCAGCAGCCAACAGACAGGGATTGAGCAGTTCTTC	TRBV11-2	TRBJ2-1	TRBD1	.
CAWSGDRVSGTDTQYF	TGTGCCTGGAGTGGGGACAGGGTAAGCGGAACAGATACGCAGTATTTT	TRBV30	TRBJ2-3	TRBD1	.
CASSIPRDSSGELFF	TGTGCCAGTAGTATACCCCGGGACAGTAGCGGGGAGCTGTTTTTT	TRBV19	TRBJ2-2	TRBD1	once
CASSPDRGRTEAFF	TGTGCCAGCAGCCCGGACAGGGGGCGGACTGAAGCTTTCTTT	TRBV5-6	TRBJ1-1	TRBD1	.
CAISESSQGTYNEQFF	TGTGCCATCAGTGAGTCGAGCCAGGGTACCTACAATGAGCAGTTCTTC	TRBV10-3	TRBJ2-1	.	.
CASSTLGREKEYEQYF	TGTGCCAGCAGCACCCTCGGGCGGGAGAAGGAGTACGAGCAGTACTTC	TRBV5-4	TRBJ2-7	TRBD2	.
CASSYKAGFYEQYF	TGTGCCAGCAGTTATAAGGCGGGATTCTACGAGCAGTACTTC	TRBV28	TRBJ2-7	.	.
CAIRDGQANEKLFF	TGTGCCATCAGGGATGGACAGGCTAATGAAAAACTGTTTTTT	TRBV10-3	TRBJ1-4	TRBD1	.
CASSVDGARGGGYGYTF	TGTGCCAGCAGCGTAGATGGAGCAAGGGGAGGGGGCTATGGCTACACCTTC	TRBV9	TRBJ1-2	.	.
CASKLRLQATNEKLFF	TGTGCCAGCAAGTTACGGTTACAGGCAACTAATGAAAAACTGTTTTTT	TRBV6-6	TRBJ1-4	.	.